The 22 T cell receptor beta chains below all came from one sample that was sequenced in a study of blood T cells in healthy people across ages. A second PCR, run for about 6 to 11 cycles, used a sample-barcoded 5' primer plus a J-beta primer mix. TCRdb fed the 5' RACE reads into MiXCR, producing one record per CDR3 protein. The sample shows 710,000 or so distinct CDR3 sequences, approximately 29% of them seen only once. Material for sequencing was blood. These receptors were obtained from a woman older than 75 in good health.

This clonotype was detected a few times. The rearrangement joins TRBV20-1 to TRBJ2-1, with 12 bases that match TRBD2. V was pared by 6 bases and J by 5 bases, with 5 bases of the junction left unmatched. Germline values: CDR1 DFQATT, CDR2 SNEGSKA (reference sequence). The CDR3 consists of 14 residues. The CDR3 region has the DNA TGCAGTGCGCAGCTAGCGGGGGGGAACAATGAGCAGTTCTTC. It specifies CSAQLAGGNNEQFF.

At least ten counts were recorded for this clonotype. The rearrangement joins TRBV7-9 to TRBJ1-2; 12 bases map to TRBD1. Germline CDR1 reads SEHNR; CDR2 reads FQNEAQ (reference sequence). There are 16 residues in the CDR3. Trimming at V came to 4 bases and at J to 7 bases, leaving 10 bases not matched to a gene. The CDR3 DNA follows: TGTGCCAGCAGCTCCCGGGGGGACAGGGGGCGCGGTGGCTACACCTTC. Encoded protein: CASSSRGDRGRGGYTF.

This clonotype turned up a few times. The chain is built from TRBV30 and TRBJ2-1; no clear D. The CDR3 covers 12 residues. Germline loops: CDR1 GTSNPN, CDR2 SVGIG (reference sequence). The V gene lost 0 bases and the J gene lost 9 bases, with 9 bases spanning the gap. The CDR3 is CAWSVPHIEQFF. DNA of the CDR3: TGTGCCTGGAGTGTACCACACATTGAGCAGTTCTTC. The variable domain in full, with the rest retrieved from reference TRBV30 and TRBJ2-1, is SQTIHQWPATLVQPVGSPLSLECTVEGTSNPNLYWYRQAAGRGLQLLFYSVGIGQISSEVPQNLSASRPQDRQFILSSKKLLLSDSGFYLCAWSVPHIEQFFGPGTRLTVL.

About this clonotype: One base away lies a much larger clone, so this may be a sequencing read error. The chain uses TRBV12-3 or TRBV12-4 and TRBJ2-3; 9 positions match TRBD1. V gave up 5 bases and J gave up 2 bases; unmatched junction bases: 5. The CDR3 is made up of 15 amino acids. The CDR3 sequence is CASSIRDRDTDTQYF. In DNA form, the CDR3 reads TGTGCCAGCAGTATCCGGGACAGGGACACAGATACGCAGTATTTT.

About this clonotype itself: A much larger clone lies one base from this, so it may be a read error. The CDR3 spells CVSSLGGGVYNEQFF. As DNA, the CDR3 is TGTGTCAGCAGTTTGGGGGGGGGCGTATACAATGAGCAGTTCTTC. The chain uses TRBV28 and TRBJ2-1; the D gene is possibly TRBD2 (7 bases). Germline V CDR1 and CDR2: MDHEN, SYDVKM. This CDR3 is built from 15 residues.

The chain links TRBV7-8 to TRBJ1-1; no clear D. The CDR3 is made up of 14 amino acids. The germline gives CDR1 SGHVS, CDR2 FQNEAQ. V was trimmed by 4 bases and J by 2 bases, leaving 11 bases between them. The CDR3 sequence is CASSSGRSNTEAFF. CDR3 nucleotide sequence: TGTGCCAGCAGCTCTGGACGGTCAAACACTGAAGCTTTCTTT.

This clonotype was picked up a small number of times. The chain recombines TRBV10-3 with TRBJ2-3; 9 nucleotides line up with TRBD1. CDR3 size: 16 residues. CDR1 ENHRY and CDR2 SYGVKD come from the germline V gene. The ends lost 4 bases at V and 4 bases at J; junction bases unmatched: 9. The CDR3 spells CAISGTTGGVADTQYF. DNA of the CDR3: TGTGCCATCAGTGGGACGACAGGGGGTGTTGCAGATACGCAGTATTTT.

The chain combines TRBV29-1 with TRBJ2-3, with 8 bases that match TRBD2. The ends lost 7 bases at V and 5 bases at J; junction bases unmatched: 11. Germline V CDR1 and CDR2: SQVTM, ANQGSEA. This CDR3 comprises 14 residues. In DNA, the CDR3 is TGCAGCGCTAAGCCACGGGGGGGCGGAGATACGCAGTATTTT. Encoded protein: CSAKPRGGGDTQYF.

This clonotype was picked up a small number of times. Given a much more abundant clone one base away, this may be a read error. The chain combines TRBV12-3 or TRBV12-4 with TRBJ1-2; no clear D. This CDR3 contains 15 residues. V lost 4 bases and J lost 8, with 20 bases in between. The CDR3 loop reads CASSCRSGRLDGYTF. CDR3 in DNA: TGTGCCAGCAGTTGCCGATCCGGCCGCCTTGACGGCTACACCTTC.

This clonotype was seen once. The chain has TRBV27 and TRBJ1-2, with D unclear. Germline-derived CDR1 and CDR2 are MNHEY and SMNVEV (reference sequence). Trimming took off 3 bases at V and 2 bases at J, with 10 bases between the two ends. CDR3 length: 14 residues. Here the CDR3 DNA reads TGTGCCAGCAGTTTTGGGCTAAACAACTATGGCTACACCTTC. It translates to CASSFGLNNYGYTF.

This clonotype was seen many times. The chain recombines TRBV7-2 with TRBJ2-5; D gene uncertain. Germline loops: CDR1 SGHTA, CDR2 FQGNSA. V was clipped by 3 bases and J by 2 bases, with 10 bases between them. The CDR3 length is 14 residues. Here the CDR3 reads CASSFDGYQETQYF. The CDR3 bases are TGTGCCAGCAGCTTTGACGGGTATCAAGAGACCCAGTACTTC.

The rearrangement joins TRBV20-1 to TRBJ2-5, with a possible D match to TRBD1 (5 bases). Germline V gene sequence: CDR1 DFQATT, CDR2 SNEGSKA (reference sequence). CDR3 size: 14 residues. The V end lost 2 bases, the J end lost 7 bases, and 17 bases lay between the germline ends. CDR3 DNA: TGCAGTGCTAGAAGCACGCAGATTACAGGGACCCAGTACTTC. Translated: CSARSTQITGTQYF.

The genes are TRBV7-8 and TRBJ1-6; possibly TRBD1 for D (6 bases). The CDR3 has 18 residues. V lost 1 base and J 5 bases, leaving 18 bases between the germline ends. Germline values: CDR1 SGHVS, CDR2 FQNEAQ. The CDR3 spells CASSLGLGGIRDNSPLHF. CDR3 sequence (DNA): TGTGCCAGCAGCTTAGGTTTGGGGGGCATTCGCGATAATTCACCCCTCCACTTT. Full variable domain (remainder filled in from reference TRBV7-8 and TRBJ1-6): GAGVSQSPRYKVAKRGQDVALRCDPISGHVSLFWYQQALGQGPEFLTYFQNEAQLDKSGLPSDRFFAERPEGSVSTLKIQRTQQEDSAVYLCASSLGLGGIRDNSPLHFGNGTRLTVT.

This clonotype was detected ten times or more. The genes are TRBV28 and TRBJ2-7; TRBD2 is a possible D gene (5 bases). Germline CDR1 MDHEN, CDR2 SYDVKM. Trimming stripped 2 bases from V and 4 bases from J, with 12 bases between. There are 14 residues in the CDR3. In DNA form, the CDR3 reads TGTGCCAGCAGTTTAGGCGGTCGAGGGTACGAGCAGTACTTC. Protein sequence: CASSLGGRGYEQYF.

Many counts were recorded for this clonotype. The gene calls are TRBV29-1 and TRBJ2-3; unclear D gene. The germline V and J ends were trimmed by 7 bases and 7 bases, with 12 bases remaining between them. This CDR3 contains 11 residues. In germline, CDR1 is SQVTM, CDR2 ANQGSEA. The CDR3 DNA reads TGCAGCGGGCTAGAGGTTAATACGCAGTATTTT. This sequence encodes CSGLEVNTQYF.

Worth noting for this clonotype: Being one base from a much bigger clone, this may be a read error. V usage is TRBV28 and J usage is TRBJ2-7; 10 positions agree with TRBD2. Per the germline V gene, CDR1 is MDHEN and CDR2 is SYDVKM. The trim removed 6 bases at V and 5 bases at J, leaving 7 bases unmatched. The CDR3 totals 14 residues. This CDR3 reads CASRSGGARNEQYF. CDR3 coding DNA: TGTGCCAGCAGGAGCGGGGGGGCCAGAAACGAGCAGTACTTC.

The table lists this clonotype with many counts. This rearrangement joins TRBV20-1 to TRBJ2-3; D might be TRBD1 (6 bases). CDR1 DFQATT and CDR2 SNEGSKA come from the germline V gene (reference sequence). The CDR3 totals 15 residues. V lost 2 bases to trimming and J lost 3 bases, with 15 bases between them. The CDR3 reads CSARPPGVVTDTQYF. CDR3 nucleotide sequence: TGCAGTGCTAGACCCCCAGGGGTCGTTACAGATACGCAGTATTTT.

The table lists this clonotype with a count of one. The CDR3 nucleotides are TGCAGTGCCACTAGGACTAGCGGGGGAGAGACCCAGTACTTC. This encodes CSATRTSGGETQYF. The V call is TRBV20-1, the J call TRBJ2-5; 13 bases are shared with TRBD2. Germline CDR1 and CDR2: DFQATT and SNEGSKA (reference sequence). The V segment lost 6 bases and the J segment 4 bases; nucleotides outside the gene matches: 5. The CDR3 runs to 14 residues.

For this clonotype: Possible read error: a much larger clone is one base away. The chain links TRBV2 to TRBJ2-7, with 11 bases that match TRBD1. The germline V gene encodes CDR1 SNHLY and CDR2 FYNNEI. This CDR3 contains 14 residues. J gave up 2 bases and V 10 bases, and 7 bases lay outside the gene matches. The CDR3 bases are TGTGCCACGGAGGGGACAGGGGGAACCTACGAGCAGTACTTC. It yields the protein CATEGTGGTYEQYF.

This clonotype was seen more than once but under ten times. The rearrangement uses TRBV2 and TRBJ1-5; D gene uncertain. Per germline, CDR1 SNHLY and CDR2 FYNNEI. The V end lost 2 bases, the J end lost 5 bases, and 4 bases lay between the germline ends. This CDR3 has 12 amino acids. The CDR3 region is CASSEPDQPQHF. CDR3 sequence (DNA): TGTGCCAGCAGTGAACCCGATCAGCCCCAGCATTTT.

This clonotype was recorded at least ten times. The chain employs TRBV6-4 and TRBJ2-3; 11 bases map to TRBD1. The J segment lost 4 bases and the V segment lost 0 bases, leaving 0 bases of the junction unmatched. Germline-derived CDR1 and CDR2 are MRHNA and SNTAGT. The CDR3 totals 15 residues. The CDR3: CASSDSGQGADTQYF. In DNA form, the CDR3 reads TGTGCCAGCAGTGACTCGGGACAGGGGGCAGATACGCAGTATTTT.

About this clonotype: Germline and junction disagree at one end, which may indicate a read error. The V gene is TRBV23-1, the J gene TRBJ2-7; D may correspond to TRBD1 or TRBD2 (6 bases each). TRBV23-1 is recorded as an ORF, its role being uncertain. The CDR3 spans 13 residues. CDR3 nucleotides: TGCGCCAGCGGTCAAAGGGGGGCCTACGAGCAGTACTTC. Translation: CASGQRGAYEQYF.